These 18 T cell receptor beta chains were sequenced from one sample in a study of lymphopenia after photon versus proton radiotherapy (dated by TCRdb to between 2018 and 2020). Receptor libraries were prepared by the immunoSEQ multiplex PCR assay. As stored in TCRdb, this immuneACCESS dataset retains in-frame rearrangements with V and J assigned. A fraction of the clones does not appear; measured against another copy, unresolved V genes explain less than half of the discrepancy, and the remainder lacks a known reason. The sample yields about 25,000 clones; roughly 80% were counted once. Of the sample, under 4.5% falls within the top ten clones. Sequenced here: peripheral blood, sampled from a patient treated with photon-based radiotherapy. The source of these receptors is a woman aged 50 to 60 with pancreatic cancer.

The chain uses TRBV30 and TRBJ2-3; 7 bases align to TRBD2. The CDR3 covers 13 residues. Trimming cost V 3 bases and J 2 bases; bases outside gene matches: 2. Germline CDR1 GTSNPN, CDR2 SVGIG (reference sequence). The CDR3 protein is CAWRLAATDTQYF. Written as DNA, the CDR3 is TGTGCCTGGAGGCTAGCGGCCACAGATACGCAGTATTTT.

The chain recombines TRBV9 with TRBJ2-2; TRBD2 matches at 10 bases. This CDR3 has 17 residues. Per germline, CDR1 SGDLS and CDR2 YYNGEE. Germline trimming cut 4 bases from V and 6 bases from J; bases unmatched to any gene: 12. DNA for the CDR3: TGTGCCAGCAGCCCCCAAGGGACTAGCGCGGTTGCCGGGGAGCTGTTTTTT. As protein: CASSPQGTSAVAGELFF. Drawing the rest from reference TRBV9 and TRBJ2-2, the complete variable domain is DSGVTQTPKHLITATGQRVTLRCSPRSGDLSVYWYQQSLDQGLQFLIQYYNGEERAKGNILERFSAQQFPDLHSELNLSSLELGDSALYFCASSPQGTSAVAGELFFGEGSRLTVL.

This clone was seen a single time. The V and J genes are TRBV2 and TRBJ2-5; D gene unclear. The end of the DNA is better explained by TRBJ2-7, so the J call may be wrong. The CDR3 is 11 residues long. CDR1 is SNHLY and CDR2 is FYNNEI in the germline V gene. CDR3 in amino acids: CASTELNEQYF. As DNA, the CDR3 is TGTGCCAGCACCGAGTTGAACGAGCAGTACTTC.

The chain uses TRBV28 and TRBJ2-5, with D perhaps matching TRBD1 (5 bases). Germline values: CDR1 MDHEN, CDR2 SYDVKM. Trimming took 6 bases from V and 5 from J, leaving 16 bases between them. This CDR3 comprises 14 residues. The DNA of the CDR3 is TGTGCCAGCAGCCCATTAGGGGTCCAGGAGACCCAGTACTTC. It encodes CASSPLGVQETQYF.

The V call is TRBV14, the J call TRBJ2-1; D is ambiguous. The CDR3 extends over 12 amino acids. Germline V gene sequence: CDR1 SGHDN, CDR2 FVKESK. V was clipped by 3 bases and J by 3 bases, with 3 bases between them. The CDR3 protein is CASSQGYNEQFF. The CDR3 DNA reads as TGTGCCAGCAGCCAGGGCTACAATGAGCAGTTCTTC.

V gene TRBV28 combines with J gene TRBJ2-3; 9 bases line up with TRBD1. The trim removed 1 base at V and 0 bases at J, leaving 5 bases unmatched. The CDR3 is made up of 17 amino acids. The V gene's germline CDR1 is MDHEN and CDR2 SYDVKM. The CDR3 DNA reads TGTGCCAGCAGTTTATCAGCACAGGGGGCAAGCACAGATACGCAGTATTTT. This translates into CASSLSAQGASTDTQYF. Full variable domain (outside the CDR3, taken from reference TRBV28 and TRBJ2-3): DVKVTQSSRYLVKRTGEKVFLECVQDMDHENMFWYRQDPGLGLRLIYFSYDVKMKEKGDIPEGYSVSREKKERFSLILESASTNQTSMYLCASSLSAQGASTDTQYFGPGTRLTVL.

The V gene is TRBV29-1, the J gene TRBJ2-1; 11 bases are shared with TRBD2. The trim removed 7 bases at V and 0 bases at J, leaving 11 bases unmatched. The CDR3 is made up of 17 amino acids. The germline V gene has CDR1 SQVTM and CDR2 ANQGSEA. In nucleotides, the CDR3 is TGCAGCGCCGCCGGGACTAGCGGATTGTCCTCCTACAATGAGCAGTTCTTC. Amino acid sequence: CSAAGTSGLSSYNEQFF.

This chain joins TRBV11-2 and TRBJ1-4; the D gene is possibly TRBD1 (6 bases). Germline V gene sequence: CDR1 SGHAT, CDR2 FQNNGV. CDR3 length: 15 residues. V lost 4 bases, J lost 2 bases, and 11 bases lay in between. The CDR3 protein is CASSSSGETNEKLFF. The CDR3 coding sequence is TGTGCCAGCAGCTCGTCAGGGGAGACTAATGAAAAACTGTTTTTT.

The rearrangement joins TRBV6-1 to TRBJ2-7; the D is unclear. Germline V gives CDR1 MNHNS, CDR2 SASEGT. The V and J ends lost 2 bases and 5 bases respectively, with 4 bases between them. CDR3 length: 11 amino acids. CDR3 in amino acids: CASSEMNEQYF. In DNA form, the CDR3 reads TGTGCCAGCAGTGAAATGAACGAGCAGTACTTC.

V usage is TRBV27 and J usage is TRBJ2-5; D is perhaps TRBD1 (6 bases). This CDR3 is built from 15 residues. Per germline, CDR1 MNHEY and CDR2 SMNVEV (reference sequence). Trimming removed 5 bases at V and 5 bases at J, with 18 bases between. The CDR3 sequence: CASSPRQVTEETQYF. The CDR3 nucleotides are TGTGCCAGCAGTCCTCGACAGGTAACTGAGGAGACCCAGTACTTC.

The V call is TRBV28, the J call TRBJ1-2, with 7 bases matching TRBD1. CDR3 length: 13 residues. Germline trimming cut 3 bases from V and 5 bases from J; bases unmatched to any gene: 3. Looked up from germline, CDR1 is MDHEN and CDR2 is SYDVKM. CDR3 sequence (DNA): TGTGCCAGCAGTTTTTCACAGGGGTATGGCTACACCTTC. It specifies CASSFSQGYGYTF.

V and J are TRBV7-9 and TRBJ2-7; D remains ambiguous. CDR3 size: 13 residues. Per the germline V gene, CDR1 is SEHNR and CDR2 is FQNEAQ (reference sequence). The V end lost 0 bases, the J end lost 2 bases, and 5 bases lay between the germline ends. Here the CDR3 DNA reads TGTGCCAGCAGCTTAGCAGGGCCCTACGAGCAGTACTTC. Encoded protein: CASSLAGPYEQYF. The variable domain in full, completed from reference TRBV7-9 and TRBJ2-7, reads DTGVSQNPRHKITKRGQNVTFRCDPISEHNRLYWYRQTLGQGPEFLTYFQNEAQLEKSRLLSDRFSAERPKGSFSTLEIQRTEQGDSAMYLCASSLAGPYEQYFGPGTRLTVT.

The gene calls are TRBV7-7 and TRBJ2-2; the match to TRBD2 covers 8 bases. Germline V gene data show CDR1 as SSHAT and CDR2 as FNYEAQ (reference sequence). The CDR3 runs 17 residues. Unmatched junction bases numbered 11, after V lost 4 bases and J lost 4 bases. In DNA, the CDR3 is TGTGCCAGCAGCTCCCAGGCAGCGGGAGTGGGCACCGGGGAGCTGTTTTTT. As protein: CASSSQAAGVGTGELFF.

The rearrangement links TRBV14 to TRBJ2-7; TRBD1 aligns across 9 bases. Germline trimming cut 4 bases from V and 0 bases from J; bases unmatched to any gene: 4. Germline V CDR1 and CDR2: SGHDN, FVKESK. The CDR3 spans 15 residues. CDR3 protein: CASSLDRGSSYEQYF. In nucleotides, the CDR3 is TGTGCCAGCAGCCTAGACAGGGGGAGCTCCTACGAGCAGTACTTC.

The chain couples TRBV9 to TRBJ1-2; D is ambiguous. The CDR3 covers 14 residues. The V gene lost 0 bases and the J gene lost 6 bases, with 12 bases spanning the gap. From germline, CDR1 is SGDLS and CDR2 YYNGEE. The CDR3 here is CASSVAAQGNGYTF. The CDR3 coding sequence is TGTGCCAGCAGCGTAGCAGCCCAAGGGAATGGCTACACCTTC.

V usage is TRBV7-2 and J usage is TRBJ2-7, with 13 nucleotides matching TRBD2. V shed 4 bases and J 6 bases; nucleotides not matched to a gene: 9. This CDR3 comprises 16 residues. Germline values: CDR1 SGHTA, CDR2 FQGNSA. The CDR3 region has the DNA TGTGCCAGCAGCTCTAGAGGACTAGCGGGAGCGCGCGAGCAGTACTTC. This sequence encodes CASSSRGLAGAREQYF.

The genes are TRBV9 and TRBJ1-1; the D gene is possibly TRBD1 (5 bases). V shed 0 bases and J shed 3 bases, with 9 bases lying between them. Germline CDR1 and CDR2: SGDLS and YYNGEE. The CDR3 has 14 amino acids. CDR3 DNA: TGTGCCAGCAGCGTAGGTGGGGGTGACACTGAAGCTTTCTTT. Translation gives CASSVGGGDTEAFF.

This rearrangement joins TRBV7-3 to TRBJ2-6; D is uncertain. The CDR3 length is 16 residues. CDR1 SGHTA and CDR2 FQGTGA come from the germline V gene. With 4 bases removed from V and 2 bases from J, the gap between germline ends came to 12 bases. In nucleotides, the CDR3 is TGTGCCAGCAGCTCCGGACGGGCACCTGGGGCCAACGTCCTGACTTTC. It translates to CASSSGRAPGANVLTF. Using reference TRBV7-3 and TRBJ2-6 for the parts outside the CDR3, the full variable domain is GAGVSQTPSNKVTEKGKYVELRCDPISGHTALYWYRQSLGQGPEFLIYFQGTGAADDSGLPNDRFFAVRPEGSVSTLKIQRTERGDSAVYLCASSSGRAPGANVLTFGAGSRLTVL.